The clone carrying this T cell receptor beta chain was detected a few times. Its target is unknown. This sample was included in a study of T-cell memory formation after mild COVID-19. The study's findings and limits: Second-wave clones with a day 37 peak had unconfirmed SARS-CoV-2 specificity. CD4+ clones that contracted lay mainly in CM and EM; CD8+ ones lay in EMRA.

TCRdb re-called the 5' RACE reads through MiXCR, storing one row per CDR3 protein. The table shows roughly 150,000 distinct CDR3 sequences, with around 15% occurring only once. The germline V and J ends were trimmed by 3 bases and 2 bases, with 11 bases remaining between them. Germline-derived CDR1 and CDR2 are DFQATT and SNEGSKA (reference sequence). The CDR3 is 13 amino acids. The clonotype comes from an adult woman who had mild COVID-19 (a few samples of this study predate the infection). Cell type and time point are not known. The sequenced material came from PBMCs or a T cell subset sorted from them (not recorded which). V usage is TRBV20-1 and J usage is TRBJ2-7; D unresolved. The CDR3 DNA sequence: TGCAGTGCTAGGACTGACCCCACCTACGAGCAGTACTTC. Its translation: CSARTDPTYEQYF.